This section outlines one T cell receptor (beta chain) sequence together with its context. The PCR had 60 Vbeta and 13 Jbeta primers. Assay: immunoSEQ multiplex PCR; the TCRdb copy retains only in-frame clones and omits some. This sample carries 60,000 to 65,000 clones, with 3.6% going to the ten biggest clones. This record belongs to a study of cytomegalovirus exposure and HLA in healthy donors. With V trimmed by 6 bases and J by 6 bases, 6 bases remained unmatched. The germline gives CDR1 KGHSH, CDR2 LQKENI. This CDR3 has 13 amino acids. This clonotype was sampled from a woman between 18 and 29 years old in good health and CMV-seronegative. The J gene is TRBJ1-2, the V gene TRBV18; 8 positions match TRBD1. Sequencing was done on a sample of PBMCs. The CDR3 region is CASSRGQGDGYTF. The CDR3 nucleotides read TGTGCCAGCTCGCGCGGACAGGGCGATGGCTACACCTTC.